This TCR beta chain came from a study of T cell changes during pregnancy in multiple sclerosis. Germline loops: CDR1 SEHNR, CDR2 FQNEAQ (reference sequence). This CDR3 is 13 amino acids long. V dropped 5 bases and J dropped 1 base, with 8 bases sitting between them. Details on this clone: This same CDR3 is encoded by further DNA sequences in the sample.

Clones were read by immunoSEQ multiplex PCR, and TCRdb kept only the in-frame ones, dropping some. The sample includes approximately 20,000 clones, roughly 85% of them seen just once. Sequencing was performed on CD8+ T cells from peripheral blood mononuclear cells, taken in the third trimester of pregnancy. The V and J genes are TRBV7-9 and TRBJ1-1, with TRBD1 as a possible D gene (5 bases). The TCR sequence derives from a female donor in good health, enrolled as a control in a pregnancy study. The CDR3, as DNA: TGTGCCAGCAGCCCCCAGGGGAACACTGAAGCTTTCTTT. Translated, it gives CASSPQGNTEAFF.